Given below is one T cell receptor (beta chain) in context. No antigen is known for it. This specimen belongs to a study of somatic mutations in cytotoxic T cells in rheumatoid arthritis. Whole-study findings and limits: Nobody knew which antigens the expanded CD8+ clones targeted. Clonality measured in CD8+ T cells did not differ significantly between rheumatoid arthritis patients and age-matched healthy controls. Among approximately 60 patients, under 10 showed a largest CD8+ clone that surpassed 20% of CD8+ cells. CD8+ clonality rose with age in rheumatoid arthritis patients, unlike in healthy controls.

Trimming removed 2 bases at V and 9 bases at J, with 17 bases between. The CDR3 spans 15 residues. Germline CDR1 and CDR2: SNHLY and FYNNEI. Clones were read by immunoSEQ multiplex PCR, and TCRdb kept only the in-frame ones, dropping some. Found here are tens of thousands of clones, around nine tenths of them singletons; the top ten hold about a tenth. The chain is built from TRBV2 and TRBJ2-1; D may be TRBD1 (6 bases). The receptor was derived from an adult with rheumatoid arthritis. The specimen was CD8+ T cells sorted from blood. The CDR3 DNA reads as TGTGCCAGCAGTGAACGAGGGGGATGGCAAAGTGAGCAGTTCTTC. Amino acids: CASSERGGWQSEQFF.